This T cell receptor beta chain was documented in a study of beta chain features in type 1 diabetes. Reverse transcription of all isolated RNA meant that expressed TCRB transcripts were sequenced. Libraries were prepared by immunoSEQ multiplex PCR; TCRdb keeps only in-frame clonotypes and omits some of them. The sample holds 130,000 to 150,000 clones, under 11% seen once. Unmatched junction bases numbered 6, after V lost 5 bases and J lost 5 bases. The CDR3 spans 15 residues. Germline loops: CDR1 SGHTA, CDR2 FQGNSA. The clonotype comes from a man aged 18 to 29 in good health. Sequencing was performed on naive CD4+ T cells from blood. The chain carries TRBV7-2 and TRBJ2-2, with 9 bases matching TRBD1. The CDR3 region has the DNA TGTGCCAGCAGCAACAGGGGGCCGGGGACCGGGGAGCTGTTTTTT. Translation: CASSNRGPGTGELFF.